A single sample is the source of the 21 T cell receptor beta chains below, sequenced in a study of blood T cells in healthy people across ages. A second PCR of roughly 7 to 11 cycles used a sample-barcoded 5' primer and a J-beta primer mix. Each CDR3 protein is one row after TCRdb ran MiXCR on the 5' RACE reads. Seen here are roughly 2 million distinct CDR3 sequences, around 50% observed once, and the top ten hold roughly 2%. The material sequenced was blood. The receptor set was obtained from a woman aged 40 to 50 in good health.

The V and J genes are TRBV2 and TRBJ2-1; 8 bases map to TRBD2. The CDR3 length is 15 residues. V lost 2 bases, J lost 5 bases, and 5 bases stayed unmatched. CDR1 SNHLY and CDR2 FYNNEI come from the germline V gene. The CDR3 region is CASSERLAGNNEQFF. The CDR3 DNA reads as TGTGCCAGCAGTGAACGTCTAGCGGGTAACAATGAGCAGTTCTTC. The whole variable domain, remainder taken from reference TRBV2 and TRBJ2-1, is EPEVTQTPSHQVTQMGQEVILRCVPISNHLYFYWYRQILGQKVEFLVSFYNNEISEKSEIFDDQFSVERPDGSNFTLKIRSTKLEDSAMYFCASSERLAGNNEQFFGPGTRLTVL.

The gene calls are TRBV29-1 and TRBJ2-7; D is perhaps TRBD1 (5 bases). The J call is uncertain, as TRBJ2-5 better fits the DNA end. CDR1 is SQVTM and CDR2 is ANQGSEA in the germline V gene. CDR3 length equals 11 residues. The CDR3 coding sequence is TGCAGCGGGGGCTTAAATGAGACCCAGTACTTC. This encodes CSGGLNETQYF.

V and J are TRBV6-2 or TRBV6-3 and TRBJ2-6; TRBD1 matches at 12 bases. CDR1 and CDR2 from the germline V gene are MNHEY and SVGEGT. The trim removed 10 bases at V and 3 bases at J, leaving 7 bases unmatched. The CDR3 has 16 residues. CDR3: CATKGTGGLGANVLTF. The CDR3, as DNA: TGTGCCACAAAAGGGACAGGGGGCCTTGGGGCCAACGTCCTGACTTTC.

This clonotype was found a few times. V is TRBV9 and J is TRBJ2-3; no clear D. The V end lost 0 bases, the J end lost 0 bases, and 11 bases lay between the germline ends. CDR3 length: 16 residues. From germline, CDR1 is SGDLS and CDR2 YYNGEE. CDR3 sequence: CASSVVGAASTDTQYF. For the CDR3, the DNA is TGTGCCAGCAGCGTAGTCGGCGCAGCTAGCACAGATACGCAGTATTTT. The entire variable domain, with the rest obtained from reference TRBV9 and TRBJ2-3, is as follows: DSGVTQTPKHLITATGQRVTLRCSPRSGDLSVYWYQQSLDQGLQFLIQYYNGEERAKGNILERFSAQQFPDLHSELNLSSLELGDSALYFCASSVVGAASTDTQYFGPGTRLTVL.

V gene TRBV5-5 combines with J gene TRBJ2-7; D gene ambiguous. The germline V gene has CDR1 SGHKS and CDR2 YYEKEE (reference sequence). Trimming stripped 2 bases from V and 2 bases from J, with 14 bases between. This CDR3 is 15 amino acids long. This CDR3 reads CASSFQLSDPYEQYF. CDR3 coding DNA: TGTGCCAGCAGCTTCCAGCTATCTGATCCCTACGAGCAGTACTTC.

The V gene is TRBV6-1, the J gene TRBJ1-6; 7 bases agree with TRBD1. Per the germline V gene, CDR1 is MNHNS and CDR2 is SASEGT. The J segment lost 10 bases and the V segment lost 7 bases, leaving 13 bases of the junction unmatched. This CDR3 is built from 15 residues. CDR3 protein: CASMGREQGWSPLHF. Here the CDR3 DNA reads TGTGCCAGCATGGGACGGGAACAGGGGTGGTCACCCCTCCACTTT.

The rearrangement links TRBV6-5 to TRBJ2-3; TRBD1 is a possible D gene (5 bases). The length of the CDR3 is 14 residues. Between the trimmed V and J ends, which lost 6 bases and 2 bases, there was a span of 12 bases. CDR1 and CDR2 (germline): MNHEY, SVGAGI. DNA of the CDR3: TGTGCCAGCAGGCTGACAGACGCCACAGATACGCAGTATTTT. It encodes CASRLTDATDTQYF.

This clonotype was recorded only once. The rearrangement uses TRBV15 and TRBJ2-7; D tentatively fits TRBD1 or TRBD2 (6 bases each). Germline-derived CDR1 and CDR2 are LNHNV and YYDKDF (reference sequence). The V and J ends lost 0 bases and 1 base respectively, with 19 bases between them. The CDR3 is 18 residues long. Written as DNA, the CDR3 is TGTGCCACCAGCAGAGATGAGGGGGGCGAGCAATCATCCTACGAGCAGTACTTC. Its protein product is CATSRDEGGEQSSYEQYF.

This sequence joins TRBV10-3 and TRBJ2-7, with TRBD1 as a possible D gene (6 bases). The germline V and J ends were trimmed by 6 bases and 3 bases, with 21 bases remaining between them. The CDR3 loop spans 16 amino acids. Looked up from germline, CDR1 is ENHRY and CDR2 is SYGVKD. CDR3 loop: CAISPAVGGGRYEQYF. CDR3 nucleotide sequence: TGTGCCATCAGCCCGGCTGTGGGTGGGGGCCGCTACGAGCAGTACTTC.

This clonotype was detected once. Written as DNA, the CDR3 is TGTGCCAGCAGTCTAGGGACAGGGGAAGAGGTACAAGAGACCCAGTACTTC. This translates into CASSLGTGEEVQETQYF. The chain combines TRBV27 with TRBJ2-5; TRBD1 matches 10 bases. V gave up 5 bases and J gave up 2 bases; unmatched junction bases: 11. From germline, CDR1 is MNHEY and CDR2 SMNVEV (reference sequence). The CDR3 is made up of 17 amino acids.

In its sample, this clonotype was seen a few times. This sequence joins TRBV21-1 and TRBJ2-7; the table assigns TRBD2, which was not confirmed against the DNA. TRBV21-1 is termed a pseudogene. The CDR3 is 15 amino acids. CDR3 residues: CASSKRKAGEYEQYF. CDR3 nucleotides: TGTGCCAGCAGCAAAAGAAAAGCGGGGGAATACGAGCAGTACTTC.

This clonotype showed up just a few times. This chain joins TRBV3-1 and TRBJ2-5, with D perhaps given as TRBD1 or TRBD2 (5 bases each). V was clipped by 4 bases and J by 7 bases, with 10 bases between them. This CDR3 spans 12 amino acids. Looked up from germline, CDR1 is LGHDT and CDR2 is YNNKEL (reference sequence). CDR3 sequence: CASSRTGRTQYF. The CDR3 bases are TGTGCCAGCAGCCGCACGGGGCGGACCCAGTACTTC.

This clonotype has more than one count but fewer than ten. The chain couples TRBV27 to TRBJ1-6; the D is unclear. The germline CDR1 and CDR2 sequences are MNHEY and SMNVEV (reference sequence). The CDR3 is 16 amino acids. V gave up 2 bases and J gave up 6 bases, with 14 bases separating them. The CDR3 loop reads CASSLSPGAANSPLHF. The CDR3 nucleotides are TGTGCCAGCAGTTTAAGTCCGGGAGCCGCTAATTCACCCCTCCACTTT.

The V and J genes are TRBV6-5 and TRBJ1-6; 9 positions match TRBD1. Germline CDR1 reads MNHEY; CDR2 reads SVGAGI. CDR3 length equals 15 residues. The V and J ends lost 7 bases and 6 bases, in that order; junction bases with no gene match: 7. The CDR3 sequence is CASNKQGAGNSPLHF. CDR3 DNA: TGTGCCAGCAACAAACAGGGGGCAGGTAATTCACCCCTCCACTTT.

This chain links TRBV4-2 with TRBJ2-4, with D perhaps TRBD1 (5 bases). This CDR3 has 14 amino acids. Germline CDR1 reads LGHNA; CDR2 reads YNFKEQ. The V gene lost 0 bases and the J gene lost 9 bases, with 12 bases spanning the gap. CDR3 amino acids: CASSQERGFGIQYF. The CDR3 DNA follows: TGTGCCAGCAGCCAAGAAAGGGGTTTCGGCATTCAGTACTTC.

This clonotype was seen only a few times. The genes are TRBV28 and TRBJ2-5; TRBD1 aligns across 10 bases. The V and J ends lost 4 bases and 4 bases, in that order; junction bases with no gene match: 9. Germline V gene sequence: CDR1 MDHEN, CDR2 SYDVKM. The CDR3 consists of 16 residues. CDR3 region: CASSSRDRGRLETQYF. For the CDR3, the DNA is TGTGCCAGCAGTTCCCGGGACAGGGGACGGTTAGAGACCCAGTACTTC.

This clonotype was picked up a small number of times. CDR3 in amino acids: CASSQRGSRNEQFF. Here the CDR3 DNA reads TGCGCCAGCAGCCAGAGAGGGAGTAGGAATGAGCAGTTCTTC. The chain carries TRBV4-1 and TRBJ2-1, with D possibly matching TRBD2 (5 bases). Germline V CDR1 and CDR2: MGHRA, YSYEKL. The CDR3 runs to 14 residues. V was trimmed by 3 bases and J by 7 bases, leaving 13 bases between them.

The gene calls are TRBV7-2 and TRBJ2-2; weak D call: TRBD2 (5 bases). Germline CDR1 and CDR2: SGHTA and FQGNSA. Trimming removed 2 bases at V and 9 bases at J, with 13 bases between. The CDR3 is 14 residues long. The CDR3: CASSLKGARRELFF. DNA for the CDR3: TGTGCCAGCAGCTTAAAGGGAGCGCGGAGGGAGCTGTTTTTT.

This clonotype turned up a few times. The rearrangement uses TRBV20-1 and TRBJ2-1; a possible D gene is TRBD2 (6 bases). Trimming took off 1 base at V and 11 bases at J, with 24 bases between the two ends. The CDR3 is 16 residues long. CDR1 and CDR2 (germline): DFQATT, SNEGSKA (reference sequence). For the CDR3, the DNA is TGCAGTGCTAGAGTCACGATTTCGGGGGACGTCTCTAAGCAGTTCTTC. Its translation: CSARVTISGDVSKQFF.

This rearrangement joins TRBV20-1 to TRBJ2-4; D is tentatively TRBD1 or TRBD2 (6 bases each). The tail of the sequence fits TRBJ2-7 better, so the J call may be wrong. This CDR3 is built from 13 residues. Germline CDR1 DFQATT, CDR2 SNEGSKA (reference sequence). CDR3 sequence (DNA): TGCAGTGCTAAGGGGGGCGGGAACTACGAGCAGTACTTC. Amino acid sequence: CSAKGGGNYEQYF.

This clonotype was seen a single time. The chain links TRBV7-2 to TRBJ2-7, with 12 nucleotides matching TRBD1. The V gene's germline CDR1 is SGHTA and CDR2 FQGNSA. This CDR3 comprises 16 residues. The V gene end was trimmed by 5 bases and the J gene end by 6 bases; junction bases not matched to a gene: 11. In DNA, the CDR3 is TGTGCCAGCAGCCCGACCCAGGGACAGGGGGCCGGCGAGCAGTACTTC. Protein sequence: CASSPTQGQGAGEQYF.